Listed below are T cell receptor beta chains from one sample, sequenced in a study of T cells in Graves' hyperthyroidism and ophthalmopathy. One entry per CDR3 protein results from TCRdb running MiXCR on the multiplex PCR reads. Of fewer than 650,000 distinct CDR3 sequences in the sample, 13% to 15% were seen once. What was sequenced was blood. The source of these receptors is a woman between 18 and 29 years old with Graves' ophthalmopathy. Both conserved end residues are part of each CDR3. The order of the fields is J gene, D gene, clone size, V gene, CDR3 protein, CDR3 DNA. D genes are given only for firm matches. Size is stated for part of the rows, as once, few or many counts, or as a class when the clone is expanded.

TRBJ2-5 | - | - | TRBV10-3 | CAIRSDSWGQETQYF | TGTGCCATCAGATCGGACAGTTGGGGACAAGAGACCCAGTACTTC
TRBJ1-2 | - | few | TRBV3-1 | CASSQGRRSGEVGYTF | TGTGCCAGCAGCCAAGGACGCAGGAGTGGGGAAGTTGGCTACACCTTC
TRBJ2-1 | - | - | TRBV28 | CASSPERNEQFF | TGTGCCAGCAGCCCGGAGCGGAATGAGCAGTTCTTC
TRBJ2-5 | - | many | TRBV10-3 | CAIKGGETQYF | TGTGCCATCAAGGGAGGAGAGACCCAGTACTTC
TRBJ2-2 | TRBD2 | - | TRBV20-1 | CSAALAVSTGELFF | TGCAGTGCAGCACTAGCGGTTAGCACCGGGGAGCTGTTTTTT
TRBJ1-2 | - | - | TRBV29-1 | CSAWTQNGYTF | TGCAGCGCCTGGACCCAGAATGGCTACACCTTC
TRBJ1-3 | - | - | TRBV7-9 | CASSLGPRPDSGNTIYF | TGTGCCAGCAGCTTGGGGCCCAGGCCCGACTCTGGAAACACCATATATTTT
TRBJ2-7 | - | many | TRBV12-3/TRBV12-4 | CASSFSTTYEQYF | TGTGCCAGCAGTTTCTCCACCACCTACGAGCAGTACTTC
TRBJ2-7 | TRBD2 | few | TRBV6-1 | CAGGIAGGHEQYF | TGTGCCGGGGGTATAGCGGGAGGGCACGAGCAGTACTTC
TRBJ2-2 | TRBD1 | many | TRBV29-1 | CSAVTGGLGTGELFF | TGCAGCGCCGTGACAGGGGGCCTTGGGACCGGGGAGCTGTTTTTT
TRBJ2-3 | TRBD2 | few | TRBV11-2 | CAGSFLMGGGADTQYF | TGTGCCGGCAGCTTTTTAATGGGGGGGGGGGCAGATACGCAGTATTTT
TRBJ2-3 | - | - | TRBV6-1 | CASSERAGADTQYF | TGTGCCAGCAGTGAACGGGCAGGGGCCGATACGCAGTATTTT
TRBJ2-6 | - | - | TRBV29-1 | CSVEASGAGANVLTF | TGCAGCGTTGAGGCGTCCGGGGCTGGGGCCAACGTCCTGACTTTC
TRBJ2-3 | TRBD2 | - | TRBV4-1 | CASSQGRTSGRTDTQYF | TGCGCCAGCAGCCAAGGGAGGACTAGCGGACGCACAGATACGCAGTATTTT
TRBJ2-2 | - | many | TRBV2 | CASSVSLTSRSTGELFF | TGTGCCAGCAGTGTATCGCTTACTAGCCGAAGCACCGGGGAGCTGTTTTTT
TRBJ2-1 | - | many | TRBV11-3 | CASSHLRGPRQFF | TGTGCCAGCAGCCACCTCAGGGGACCGAGGCAGTTCTTC
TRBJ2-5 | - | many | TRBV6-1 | CASSSTQTPWRETQYF | TGTGCCAGCAGTTCTACACAAACCCCATGGAGGGAGACCCAGTACTTC
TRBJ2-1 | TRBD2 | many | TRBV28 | CASTRSPGAGGYNEQFF | TGTGCCAGCACCAGATCGCCCGGAGCGGGAGGGTACAATGAGCAGTTCTTC
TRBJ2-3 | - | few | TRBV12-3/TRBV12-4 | CASSLAGKATDTQYF | TGTGCCAGCAGTTTAGCGGGAAAGGCCACAGATACGCAGTATTTT
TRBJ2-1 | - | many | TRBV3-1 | CASSPSGPSSYNEQFF | TGTGCCAGCAGCCCGAGCGGACCAAGCTCCTACAATGAGCAGTTCTTC
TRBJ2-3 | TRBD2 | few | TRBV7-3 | CASSTGTSVDTQYF | TGTGCCAGCAGCACCGGGACTAGCGTTGATACGCAGTATTTT
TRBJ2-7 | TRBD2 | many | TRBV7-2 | CASSLATGLAFEQYF | TGTGCCAGCAGCTTAGCCACGGGACTAGCGTTCGAGCAGTACTTC
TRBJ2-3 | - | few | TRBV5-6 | CASSGLDEDTQYF | TGTGCCAGCAGCGGACTGGACGAAGATACGCAGTATTTT